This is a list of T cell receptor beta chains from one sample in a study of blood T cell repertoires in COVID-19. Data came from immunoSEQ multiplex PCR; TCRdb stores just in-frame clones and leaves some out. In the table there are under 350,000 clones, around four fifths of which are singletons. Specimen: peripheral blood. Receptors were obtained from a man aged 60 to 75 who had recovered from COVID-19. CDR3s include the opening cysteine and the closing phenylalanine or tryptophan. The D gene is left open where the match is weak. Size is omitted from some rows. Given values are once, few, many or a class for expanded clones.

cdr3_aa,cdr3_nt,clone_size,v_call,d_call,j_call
CASSGTGLSDNEKLFF,TGTGCCAGTAGCGGGACAGGGCTTTCGGATAATGAAAAACTGTTTTTT,-,TRBV19,TRBD1,TRBJ1-4
CATSDLRDRVETQYF,TGTGCCACCAGTGATCTCCGGGACAGGGTTGAGACCCAGTACTTC,-,TRBV24-1,TRBD1,TRBJ2-5
CASSVGLAGETQYF,TGTGCCAGCAGCGTGGGACTAGCGGGAGAGACCCAGTACTTC,-,TRBV9,TRBD2,TRBJ2-5
CASSPNRGQRETEAFF,TGTGCCAGCTCACCGAACAGGGGGCAACGCGAAACTGAAGCTTTCTTT,-,TRBV18,TRBD1,TRBJ1-1
CASSSPGSTYEQYF,TGTGCCAGCAGTTCTCCGGGATCCACCTACGAGCAGTACTTC,-,TRBV6-5,-,TRBJ2-7
CASSKVSGSGNTIYF,TGTGCCAGTAGTAAGGTGTCCGGGTCTGGAAACACCATATATTTT,-,TRBV19,-,TRBJ1-3
CASRGQTNSPLHF,TGTGCCAGCAGGGGACAGACAAATTCACCCCTCCACTTT,-,TRBV12-3/TRBV12-4,TRBD1,TRBJ1-6
CASFPPLGPTAGNTIYF,TGTGCCAGTTTTCCACCCCTGGGGCCGACAGCTGGAAACACCATATATTTT,-,TRBV28,-,TRBJ1-3
CASSDPRGNSGNTIYF,TGTGCCAGTAGTGACCCCCGGGGGAACTCTGGAAACACCATATATTTT,few,TRBV19,-,TRBJ1-3
CASSSTGGTGELFF,TGTGCCAGCAGCTCAACAGGGGGCACCGGGGAGCTGTTTTTT,-,TRBV11-2,TRBD1,TRBJ2-2
CASSLALAGGRGGELFF,TGCGCCAGCAGCTTGGCTCTAGCGGGGGGCCGTGGCGGGGAGCTGTTTTTT,-,TRBV5-1,TRBD2,TRBJ2-2
CSVGTANTGELFF,TGCAGCGTTGGGACAGCGAACACCGGGGAGCTGTTTTTT,-,TRBV29-1,-,TRBJ2-2
CASQDMNTEAFF,TGTGCCAGCCAGGATATGAACACTGAAGCTTTCTTT,-,TRBV6-5,-,TRBJ1-1
CASSVGPGTRSLSDYEQYF,TGTGCCAGCAGCGTAGGCCCCGGGACTAGGTCCCTCTCAGACTACGAGCAGTACTTC,-,TRBV9,TRBD2,TRBJ2-7
CASSERAGGSGANVLTF,TGCGCCAGCAGTGAAAGAGCGGGAGGTTCGGGGGCCAACGTCCTGACTTTC,-,TRBV10-1,TRBD2,TRBJ2-6
CASRGSGTGGEKLFF,TGTGCCAGCAGAGGGTCCGGGACAGGGGGTGAAAAACTGTTTTTT,-,TRBV28,TRBD1,TRBJ1-4
CASSLSRDRVPGNTIYF,TGCGCCAGCAGCCTCAGCCGGGACAGGGTACCAGGAAACACCATATATTTT,-,TRBV4-1,TRBD1,TRBJ1-3
CASRPQGQGRNTGELFF,TGTGCCAGCAGGCCTCAGGGACAGGGGCGAAACACCGGGGAGCTGTTTTTT,-,TRBV7-3,TRBD1,TRBJ2-2
CASSLGMSAGQPQHF,TGTGCCAGCAGCTTGGGGATGTCCGCCGGGCAGCCCCAGCATTTT,-,TRBV5-6,-,TRBJ1-5
CASSFLVAGLREEQYF,TGTGCCAGCAGCTTTCTCGTAGCGGGGCTGAGGGAAGAGCAGTACTTC,-,TRBV7-8,TRBD2,TRBJ2-7
CASSPSPISYGYTF,TGTGCCAGCAGCCCCTCCCCCATCAGCTATGGCTACACCTTC,-,TRBV28,-,TRBJ1-2
CASRKEKGAGYTF,TGTGCCAGCAGAAAGGAGAAGGGGGCAGGCTACACCTTC,-,TRBV21-1,-,TRBJ1-2
CASSLASQRGETQYF,TGCGCCAGCAGCTTGGCCAGCCAACGCGGGGAGACCCAGTACTTC,-,TRBV5-1,-,TRBJ2-5
CASSLTVLSTDTQYF,TGTGCCAGCAGCCTGACAGTACTCAGCACAGATACGCAGTATTTT,once,TRBV11-2,-,TRBJ2-3
CASSRQQNIQYF,TGTGCCAGTAGCAGGCAGCAAAACATTCAGTACTTC,-,TRBV19,-,TRBJ2-4
CASSFVAPMISGNTIYF,TGTGCCAGCAGCTTCGTGGCCCCAATGATTTCTGGAAACACCATATATTTT,few,TRBV5-8,-,TRBJ1-3
CAWKGDRVNEKLFF,TGTGCCTGGAAGGGGGACAGGGTTAATGAAAAACTGTTTTTT,-,TRBV30,TRBD1,TRBJ1-4
CASSLASGGLTDTQYF,TGCGCCAGCAGCTTGGCGAGCGGAGGTCTCACAGATACGCAGTATTTT,-,TRBV5-1,-,TRBJ2-3
CASSLGRVQPQHF,TGTGCCAGCAGCTTAGGCCGAGTTCAGCCCCAGCATTTT,-,TRBV7-8,-,TRBJ1-5
CASSEVLGQGVIKLFF,TGTGCCAGCAGTGAAGTGTTGGGACAGGGGGTCATAAAACTGTTTTTT,-,TRBV2,TRBD1,TRBJ1-4
CASSELAGGYNEQFF,TGTGCCAGCAGCGAACTAGCGGGGGGGTACAATGAGCAGTTCTTC,-,TRBV7-6,TRBD2,TRBJ2-1
CASLGTGGSNEQFF,TGCGCCAGCTTGGGGACAGGGGGCTCGAATGAGCAGTTCTTC,-,TRBV5-1,TRBD1,TRBJ2-1
CSVGWGQRRRGANVLTF,TGCAGCGTCGGGTGGGGACAGCGTAGGCGAGGGGCCAACGTCCTGACTTTC,-,TRBV29-1,TRBD1,TRBJ2-6
CASSGTGGLKNIQYF,TGTGCCAGCAGTGGGACAGGGGGCCTCAAAAACATTCAGTACTTC,-,TRBV28,TRBD1,TRBJ2-4
CASSFRTPNTIYF,TGTGCCAGCAGTTTTAGGACACCCAACACCATATATTTT,-,TRBV12-3/TRBV12-4,-,TRBJ1-3
CSASRAGAGELFF,TGCAGTGCTAGTCGGGCAGGGGCCGGGGAGCTGTTTTTT,-,TRBV20-1,-,TRBJ2-2
CASSPGGGGFTDTQYF,TGTGCCAGCAGCCCCGGGGGCGGGGGTTTTACAGATACGCAGTATTTT,few,TRBV7-3,-,TRBJ2-3
CASTMGTSGYYNEQFF,TGCGCCAGCACCATGGGGACTAGCGGGTATTACAATGAGCAGTTCTTC,-,TRBV5-1,TRBD2,TRBJ2-1
CASSGAIRGGRQHPQYF,TGTGCCAGCAGTGGGGCGATAAGAGGCGGGAGACAACATCCGCAGTATTTT,-,TRBV5-4,TRBD2,TRBJ2-3
CASSFSEDVWSPQHF,TGTGCCAGCAGTTTTTCAGAGGATGTTTGGTCGCCCCAGCATTTT,-,TRBV28,-,TRBJ1-5
CASSASGTQETQYF,TGCGCCAGCAGCGCTAGCGGGACACAAGAGACCCAGTACTTC,once,TRBV5-1,TRBD2,TRBJ2-5
CSVKEGSGQAEGQYF,TGCAGCGTGAAAGAGGGGTCGGGACAGGCAGAAGGGCAGTACTTC,-,TRBV29-1,TRBD1,TRBJ2-7
CASRERDREYNSPLHF,TGTGCCAGCAGGGAAAGGGACAGAGAGTATAATTCACCCCTCCACTTT,-,TRBV28,TRBD1,TRBJ1-6
CASSDHRTVNGYTF,TGTGCCAGCAGTGACCACAGGACCGTCAATGGCTACACCTTC,-,TRBV6-1,-,TRBJ1-2
CASKEGDGNTIYF,TGCGCCAGCAAAGAGGGCGACGGAAACACCATATATTTT,few,TRBV5-1,-,TRBJ1-3
CASVSGRESYEQYF,TGTGCCAGCGTCTCGGGGCGGGAGAGCTACGAGCAGTACTTC,-,TRBV7-9,TRBD2,TRBJ2-7